This TCR beta chain derives from a study of T-cell reconstitution after alpha-beta-depleted transplantation in children. The germline V and J ends were trimmed by 0 bases and 0 bases, with 14 bases remaining between them. Germline V gene data show CDR1 as DFQATT and CDR2 as SNEGSKA (reference sequence). This CDR3 has 17 amino acids. Construction of the TCRbeta library involved unique molecular identifiers. Each CDR3 protein gets one entry after TCRdb re-called the PCR reads with MiXCR. Of around 600,000 distinct CDR3 sequences in the sample, roughly 17% were seen once. This clonotype was observed at least ten times.

This chain links TRBV20-1 with TRBJ1-4; no clear D. The sample was PBMCs from the stem cell graft donor, taken from the stem cell graft. The sequence came from a human donor who donated a stem cell graft to a child with acute myeloid leukemia. The CDR3 nucleotides read TGCAGTGCTAGAGATCGAAAGCTAACTGCAACTAATGAAAAACTGTTTTTT. Translating it yields CSARDRKLTATNEKLFF.